Following are 25 T cell receptor beta chains from one sample sequenced in a study of T-cell reconstitution after alpha-beta-depleted transplantation in children. Unique molecular identifiers tagged the TCRbeta library. TCRdb used MiXCR to reprocess the PCR reads, holding one entry per CDR3 protein. The sample shows over 400,000 distinct CDR3 sequences, under 15% of them seen only once. This material consisted of PBMCs from the stem cell graft donor, taken from the stem cell graft. The receptor set was obtained from a human donor who donated a stem cell graft to a child with combined immunodeficiency.

This clonotype came up a few times. This chain joins TRBV4-3 and TRBJ2-3, with 8 bases lining up with TRBD1. This CDR3 has 18 residues. The V gene's germline CDR1 is LGHNA and CDR2 YSLEER. V gave up 4 bases and J gave up 2 bases; unmatched junction bases: 14. The CDR3 DNA reads TGCGCCAGCAGCCTCGGGTCGGGTGTGGGACAGGTCACAGATACGCAGTATTTT. This translates into CASSLGSGVGQVTDTQYF.

This clonotype was recorded many times. This chain joins TRBV5-1 and TRBJ1-6, with a tentative D call TRBD1 (5 bases). Germline V gene lookup returns CDR1 SGHRS and CDR2 YFSETQ. Trimming removed 4 bases from V and 7 bases from J, with 15 bases in between. This CDR3 has 15 residues. The CDR3 is CASSQGVLGNSPLHF. DNA for the CDR3: TGCGCCAGCAGCCAAGGGGTTCTAGGGAATTCACCCCTCCACTTT.

This clonotype was seen more than once but under ten times. The chain recombines TRBV5-1 with TRBJ2-5; D possibly corresponds to TRBD2 (5 bases). CDR1 and CDR2 from the germline V gene are SGHRS and YFSETQ. V lost 0 bases, J lost 3 bases, and 18 bases lay in between. The CDR3 is made up of 17 amino acids. The CDR3 DNA reads as TGCGCCAGCAGCTTGGATATTAGGGCTAGCCATAAAGAGACCCAGTACTTC. It codes for CASSLDIRASHKETQYF.

This clonotype occurred many times. This chain uses TRBV12-3 or TRBV12-4 with TRBJ2-3, with 9 bases that match TRBD2. This CDR3 is 17 amino acids long. The V gene end was trimmed by 0 bases and the J gene end by 4 bases; junction bases not matched to a gene: 8. The CDR3 spells CASSLARRTSVSDTQYF. The CDR3 DNA follows: TGTGCCAGCAGTTTAGCGCGGAGGACTAGCGTATCAGATACGCAGTATTTT.

In its sample, this clonotype was seen a few times. V and J are TRBV7-8 and TRBJ2-3, with 7 bases matching TRBD2. The CDR3 runs to 16 residues. CDR1 is SGHVS and CDR2 is FQNEAQ in the germline V gene. With V trimmed by 5 bases and J by 2 bases, 10 bases remained unmatched. CDR3 nucleotide sequence: TGTGCCAGCAGCCCGACTAGCAATGAGTTCACAGATACGCAGTATTTT. Protein: CASSPTSNEFTDTQYF.

This clonotype was observed a few times. This sequence joins TRBV12-3 or TRBV12-4 and TRBJ2-3, with no clear D. V dropped 5 bases and J dropped 0 bases, with 12 bases sitting between them. CDR3 size: 15 residues. The CDR3 sequence is CASSRGTSSTDTQYF. Written as DNA, the CDR3 is TGTGCCAGCAGTCGAGGCACGTCTAGCACAGATACGCAGTATTTT.

This clonotype was seen ten or more times. The CDR3 nucleotides are TGTGCCAGCAGTTTAGTTCGGGCCCTGGGGACCCAGTACTTC. The encoded protein is CASSLVRALGTQYF. The gene calls are TRBV12-3 or TRBV12-4 and TRBJ2-5; no firm D call. This CDR3 contains 14 residues. V was clipped by 1 base and J by 7 bases, with 13 bases between them.

This clonotype was recorded a few times. This chain uses TRBV18 with TRBJ2-3, with 7 nucleotides matching TRBD1. Germline V lookup: CDR1 KGHSH, CDR2 LQKENI. This CDR3 is 12 amino acids long. The V segment lost 5 bases and the J segment 14 bases; nucleotides outside the gene matches: 10. The CDR3 coding sequence is TGTGCCAGCTCAGCGGACAGGACGCCGCCGTATTTT. As protein: CASSADRTPPYF.

Many counts were recorded for this clonotype. The chain uses TRBV20-1 and TRBJ2-1; weak D call: TRBD2 (6 bases). The CDR3 totals 12 residues. Germline lookup yields CDR1 DFQATT and CDR2 SNEGSKA (reference sequence). Between the trimmed V and J ends, which lost 3 bases and 10 bases, there was a span of 13 bases. The DNA for the CDR3 is TGCAGTGCTAGTGCGGGATTCTTCGAGCAGTTCTTC. Translation: CSASAGFFEQFF.

This clonotype has a handful of counts. The chain carries TRBV20-1 and TRBJ1-2, with D unclear. Trimming removed 4 bases from V and 4 bases from J, with 13 bases in between. CDR1 is DFQATT, CDR2 SNEGSKA, per germline (reference sequence). The CDR3 totals 13 residues. DNA of the CDR3: TGCAGTGCTATCCCTAGCAGTTTCTATGGCTACACCTTC. Translating it yields CSAIPSSFYGYTF.

This clonotype was observed many times. This chain uses TRBV4-3 with TRBJ2-5; 7 nucleotides agree with TRBD2. The germline V gene encodes CDR1 LGHNA and CDR2 YSLEER. CDR3 length: 16 amino acids. J lost 3 bases, V lost 0 bases, and 7 bases had no gene match. CDR3 sequence (DNA): TGCGCCAGCAGCCAAGAATATGGGGAGGGGAAAGAGACCCAGTACTTC. It is translated as CASSQEYGEGKETQYF.

This chain uses TRBV2 with TRBJ2-3, with D maybe TRBD2 (6 bases). Germline V CDR1 and CDR2: SNHLY, FYNNEI. The CDR3 is 16 amino acids. V lost 5 bases and J lost 2, with 17 bases in between. This CDR3 is CASSPLNSGLTDTQYF. CDR3 DNA: TGTGCCAGCAGTCCCCTTAATAGCGGCCTCACAGATACGCAGTATTTT.

The chain has TRBV10-3 and TRBJ2-1, with unresolved D. CDR3 length equals 13 residues. Germline-derived CDR1 and CDR2 are ENHRY and SYGVKD. V was clipped by 0 bases and J by 6 bases, with 6 bases between them. CDR3 sequence: CAISESQPNEQFF. In nucleotides, the CDR3 is TGTGCCATCAGTGAGTCACAGCCCAATGAGCAGTTCTTC.

This clonotype was detected many times. The rearrangement joins TRBV10-2 to TRBJ1-1, with 9 positions matching TRBD1. Germline V gene sequence: CDR1 WSHSY, CDR2 SAAADI. The CDR3 length is 14 residues. With V trimmed by 7 bases and J by 3 bases, 6 bases remained unmatched. CDR3 sequence reads: CASNTGGTDTEAFF. The CDR3 DNA sequence: TGCGCCAGCAATACAGGGGGCACCGACACTGAAGCTTTCTTT.

The chain links TRBV7-8 to TRBJ2-2; 9 nucleotides align to TRBD2. V lost 1 base to trimming and J lost 0 bases; unmatched junction nucleotides: 6. The V gene's germline CDR1 is SGHVS and CDR2 FQNEAQ. CDR3 length: 18 amino acids. The CDR3 nucleotides are TGTGCCAGCAGCTTAGTTGGGGCTAGCGGGACGAACACCGGGGAGCTGTTTTTT. It is translated as CASSLVGASGTNTGELFF.

This clonotype was picked up many times. The V call is TRBV6-5, the J call TRBJ2-4; TRBD1 agrees at 8 bases. V lost 6 bases and J lost 0; bases outside the gene matches: 4. This CDR3 spans 15 amino acids. From germline, CDR1 is MNHEY and CDR2 SVGAGI. This CDR3 reads CASRSTGVAKNIQYF. CDR3 nucleotides: TGTGCCAGCAGATCGACAGGGGTAGCCAAAAACATTCAGTACTTC.

This clonotype was counted between two and nine times. The chain recombines TRBV4-3 with TRBJ1-2; a weak D match, TRBD1 (6 bases). The CDR3 contains 13 residues. V lost 2 bases and J 7 bases, leaving 11 bases between the germline ends. Per the germline V gene, CDR1 is LGHNA and CDR2 is YSLEER. As DNA, the CDR3 is TGCGCCAGCAGCCAAAAAGAGGGGGTTGGCTACACCTTC. The encoded protein is CASSQKEGVGYTF.

The chain recombines TRBV10-3 with TRBJ2-6; D unclear. The V gene lost 8 bases and the J gene lost 0 bases, with 23 bases spanning the gap. CDR3 length: 19 residues. Germline CDR1 is ENHRY and CDR2 is SYGVKD. The CDR3 protein is CAIARLGFALGSGANVLTF. The CDR3 nucleotides are TGTGCCATCGCCCGTCTAGGGTTCGCACTGGGCTCTGGGGCCAACGTCCTGACTTTC.

CDR3 in DNA: TGCAGTGCTAGCCCCGCGGGTGGGGTCTACAATGAGCAGTTCTTC. Translating it yields CSASPAGGVYNEQFF. J is TRBJ2-1 and V is TRBV20-1; a weak D match, TRBD2 (5 bases). The CDR3 sequence is 15 residues long. Trimming left V 3 bases short and J 3 bases short, with 15 bases between. The germline gives CDR1 DFQATT, CDR2 SNEGSKA (reference sequence).

V gene TRBV6-2 or TRBV6-3 combines with J gene TRBJ2-5; 8 bases agree with TRBD1. Germline CDR1 and CDR2: MNHEY and SVGEGT. The CDR3 has 15 amino acids. V shed 2 bases, J shed 2 bases, and the junction held 4 bases outside the gene matches. The CDR3 protein is CASSYGTGRQETQYF. The CDR3 DNA reads as TGTGCCAGCAGTTACGGGACAGGACGACAAGAGACCCAGTACTTC.

This clonotype was picked up many times. The chain is built from TRBV12-3 or TRBV12-4 and TRBJ2-7; unclear D gene. V shed 5 bases and J shed 5 bases, with 16 bases lying between them. CDR3 length equals 14 residues. DNA for the CDR3: TGTGCCAGCAGTCCCCGCTCGGTGCCTAACGAGCAGTACTTC. Amino acids: CASSPRSVPNEQYF.

To note about this clonotype: One end of the junction varies from germline; a read error may be responsible. J is TRBJ2-1 and V is TRBV20-1; 13 bases map to TRBD2. The germline gives CDR1 DFQATT, CDR2 SNEGSKA (reference sequence). This CDR3 comprises 18 residues. For the CDR3, the DNA is TGCTGTGCTCTTCACACCTCAACTAGCGGGGGGGCGTACAATGAGCAGTTCTTC. Residues: CCALHTSTSGGAYNEQFF.

The sample holds a few counts of this clonotype. The chain joins TRBV3-1 to TRBJ1-1, with D possibly TRBD1 on 6 matching bases. Trimming shortened V by 2 bases and J by 4 bases, and 14 bases separated the two germline ends. The length of the CDR3 is 15 residues. Germline CDR1 LGHDT, CDR2 YNNKEL (reference sequence). The CDR3 DNA follows: TGTGCCAGCAGCCAAAGGGGGTACAGGGTCACTGAAGCTTTCTTT. Translation gives CASSQRGYRVTEAFF.

This clonotype was picked up many times. This rearrangement joins TRBV12-3 or TRBV12-4 to TRBJ2-3; weak D call: TRBD2 (6 bases). The V and J ends lost 6 bases and 2 bases respectively, with 12 bases between them. There are 14 residues in the CDR3. This CDR3 is CASSPGTYTDTQYF. The CDR3 region has the DNA TGTGCCAGCAGCCCCGGGACTTACACAGATACGCAGTATTTT.

This clonotype was seen a handful of times. This may be a read error, as it is one base from a much larger clone. The chain joins TRBV3-1 to TRBJ1-1; perhaps TRBD1 as D (5 bases). V lost 6 bases and J lost 4, with 9 bases in between. The CDR3 length is 12 residues. The germline V gene encodes CDR1 LGHDT and CDR2 YNNKEL (reference sequence). The chain's CDR3 is CASSYRFTEAFF. The CDR3 nucleotides read TGTGCCAGCAGTTACAGGTTCACTGAAGCTTTCTTT.